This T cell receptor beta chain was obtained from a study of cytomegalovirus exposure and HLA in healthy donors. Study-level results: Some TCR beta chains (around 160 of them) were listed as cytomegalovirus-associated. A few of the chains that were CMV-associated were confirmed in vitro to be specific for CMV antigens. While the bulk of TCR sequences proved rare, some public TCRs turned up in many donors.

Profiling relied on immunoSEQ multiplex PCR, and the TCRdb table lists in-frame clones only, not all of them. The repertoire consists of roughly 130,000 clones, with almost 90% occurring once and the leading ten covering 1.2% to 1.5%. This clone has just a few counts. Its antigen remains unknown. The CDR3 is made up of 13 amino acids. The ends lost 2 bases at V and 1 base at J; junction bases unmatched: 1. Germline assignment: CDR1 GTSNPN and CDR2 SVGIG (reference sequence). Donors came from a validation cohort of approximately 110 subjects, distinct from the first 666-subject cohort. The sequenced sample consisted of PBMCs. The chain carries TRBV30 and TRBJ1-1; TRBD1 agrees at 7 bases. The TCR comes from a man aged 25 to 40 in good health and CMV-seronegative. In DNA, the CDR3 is TGTGCCTGGAGTAGACAGGGGAACACTGAAGCTTTCTTT. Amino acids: CAWSRQGNTEAFF.